The clone carrying this T cell receptor beta chain came up once. Its antigen is unknown. V shed 5 bases, J shed 3 bases, and the junction held 11 bases outside the gene matches. Germline loops: CDR1 MNHEY, CDR2 SMNVEV (reference sequence). This CDR3 is built from 16 residues. Measured with immunoSEQ multiplex PCR; TCRdb has only the in-frame clones, and not every one. The sample has around 24,000 clones, 79% seen once. The data stem from a study of a mutant IDH1 vaccine in newly diagnosed glioma. Specified time point: week 11, during vaccination. A single vaccine dose contained 300 ug of mutant IDH1 20-mer peptide, and topical imiquimod was used with it.

The sequence came from a man aged 40-55 years with glioma. Sequenced here: PBMCs, sampled from a glioma patient whose treatment included an IDH1 peptide vaccine. V gene TRBV27 combines with J gene TRBJ1-1; TRBD1 agrees at 8 bases. This chain's CDR3 is CASSLTPTGEDTEAFF. In DNA, the CDR3 is TGTGCCAGCAGTCTAACCCCGACAGGGGAGGACACTGAAGCTTTCTTT.